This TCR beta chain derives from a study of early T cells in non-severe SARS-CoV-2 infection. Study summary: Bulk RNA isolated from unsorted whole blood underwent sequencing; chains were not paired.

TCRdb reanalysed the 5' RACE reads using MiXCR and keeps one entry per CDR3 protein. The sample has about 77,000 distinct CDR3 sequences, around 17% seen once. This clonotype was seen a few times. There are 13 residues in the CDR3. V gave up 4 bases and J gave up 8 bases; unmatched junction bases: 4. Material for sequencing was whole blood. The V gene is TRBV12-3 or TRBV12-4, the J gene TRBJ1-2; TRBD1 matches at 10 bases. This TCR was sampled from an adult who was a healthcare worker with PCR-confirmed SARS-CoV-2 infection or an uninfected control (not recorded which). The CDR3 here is CASSSGQGNGYTF. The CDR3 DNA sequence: TGTGCCAGCAGTTCGGGACAGGGGAACGGCTACACCTTC.